This T cell receptor beta chain derives from a study of T cell changes during pregnancy in multiple sclerosis. TCRdb keeps only in-frame clones here, not all; method: immunoSEQ multiplex PCR. The sample records about 75,000 clones, around 94% being singletons. V was clipped by 0 bases and J by 2 bases; unmatched bases: 2. The CDR3 contains 15 residues. CDR1 SGHRS and CDR2 YFSETQ come from the germline V gene. This clone appeared once. This rearrangement joins TRBV5-1 to TRBJ2-3; 8 nucleotides align to TRBD1. The sample here was CD4+ T cells from peripheral blood mononuclear cells, taken after pregnancy. The source of this sequence is a female donor with multiple sclerosis, enrolled in a pregnancy study. The CDR3 reads CASSLEGQVTDTQYF. CDR3 nucleotide sequence: TGCGCCAGCAGCTTGGAGGGACAGGTCACAGATACGCAGTATTTT.